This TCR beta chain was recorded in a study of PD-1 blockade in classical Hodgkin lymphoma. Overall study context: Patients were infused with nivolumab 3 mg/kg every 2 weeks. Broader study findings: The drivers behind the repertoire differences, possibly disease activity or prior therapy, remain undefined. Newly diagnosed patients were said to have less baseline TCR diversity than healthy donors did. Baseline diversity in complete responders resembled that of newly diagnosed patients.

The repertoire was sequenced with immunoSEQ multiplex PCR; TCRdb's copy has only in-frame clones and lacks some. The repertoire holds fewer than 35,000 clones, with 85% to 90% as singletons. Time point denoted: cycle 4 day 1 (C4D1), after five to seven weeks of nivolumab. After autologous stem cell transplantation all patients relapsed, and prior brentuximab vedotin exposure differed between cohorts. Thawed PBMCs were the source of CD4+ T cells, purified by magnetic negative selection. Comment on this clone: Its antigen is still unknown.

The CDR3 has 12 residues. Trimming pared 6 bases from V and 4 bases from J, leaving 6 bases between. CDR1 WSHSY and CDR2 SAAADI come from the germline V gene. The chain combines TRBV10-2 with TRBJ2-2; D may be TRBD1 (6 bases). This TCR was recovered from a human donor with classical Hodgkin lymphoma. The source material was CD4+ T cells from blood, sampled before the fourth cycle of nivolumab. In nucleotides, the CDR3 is TGCGCCAGCAGGGACAGCACCGGGGAGCTGTTTTTT. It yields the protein CASRDSTGELFF.